The 30 T cell receptor beta chains reported below all come from one sample, sequenced in a study of T cell repertoires in ileal Crohn's disease. Sample time point: neoterminal ileum biopsy at postoperative endoscopy, about 6 months after surgery. Method: immunoSEQ multiplex PCR; TCRdb's copy keeps in-frame clones and lacks some. The repertoire includes about 13,000 clones, about 77% of them detected once, and around 4.1% sits in the top ten. The sequenced sample was ileal tissue. These receptor sequences come from an adult with Crohn's disease.

To note about this clone: Mismatch with germline at one junction end may stem from a read error. The rearrangement links TRBV30 to TRBJ1-1; 7 bases align to TRBD1. CDR3 length equals 12 residues. In germline, CDR1 is GTSNPN, CDR2 SVGIG (reference sequence). The CDR3 reads CLSGQLNTEAFF. The CDR3 DNA sequence: TGCCTCTCGGGACAGTTGAACACTGAAGCTTTCTTT.

This clone was counted a single time. The chain links TRBV27 to TRBJ1-4, with D perhaps TRBD1 (6 bases). Per the germline V gene, CDR1 is MNHEY and CDR2 is SMNVEV (reference sequence). CDR3 length: 13 amino acids. V was cut by 8 bases and J by 6 bases, with 13 bases left in between. CDR3 DNA sequence: TGTGCCAGCTCCACAGGGCTTGATGAAAAACTGTTTTTT. This encodes CASSTGLDEKLFF.

The chain is built from TRBV5-1 and TRBJ2-1; 7 bases line up with TRBD2. The CDR3 has 15 amino acids. The V gene end was trimmed by 0 bases and the J gene end by 8 bases; junction bases not matched to a gene: 8. CDR1 and CDR2 from the germline V gene are SGHRS and YFSETQ. The CDR3 nucleotides are TGCGCCAGCAGCTTGGGTTCGGCGGGAGTCGATGAGCAGTTCTTC. Its translation is CASSLGSAGVDEQFF.

In this sample, this clone turned up a few times. The rearrangement links TRBV7-9 to TRBJ2-1; D is undetermined. CDR1 and CDR2 (germline): SEHNR, FQNEAQ (reference sequence). This CDR3 has 12 residues. Trimming took 5 bases from V and 7 from J, leaving 9 bases between them. The CDR3 DNA reads TGTGCCAGCAGCGAGACACCGAATGAGCAGTTCTTC. Protein sequence: CASSETPNEQFF. Full variable domain (missing parts from reference TRBV7-9 and TRBJ2-1): DTGVSQNPRHKITKRGQNVTFRCDPISEHNRLYWYRQTLGQGPEFLTYFQNEAQLEKSRLLSDRFSAERPKGSFSTLEIQRTEQGDSAMYLCASSETPNEQFFGPGTRLTVL.

This clone was observed a few times. The J gene is TRBJ2-1, the V gene TRBV6-5, with 8 bases fitting TRBD2. Trimming cost V 2 bases and J 8 bases; bases outside gene matches: 8. The CDR3 has 15 residues. Germline V lookup: CDR1 MNHEY, CDR2 SVGAGI. The CDR3 DNA is TGTGCCAGCAGTTACATGGCGGGAGGCAGTGATGAGCAGTTCTTC. Its translation is CASSYMAGGSDEQFF.

J is TRBJ2-7 and V is TRBV10-3, with 12 bases that match TRBD2. The CDR3 sequence is 13 residues long. Trimming cost V 4 bases and J 6 bases; bases outside gene matches: 1. Germline V lookup: CDR1 ENHRY, CDR2 SYGVKD. The CDR3 nucleotides read TGTGCCATCAGTGGGGGACTAGCGGGCGAGCAGTACTTC. Residues: CAISGGLAGEQYF.

V is TRBV5-1 and J is TRBJ2-1; TRBD1 is a possible D gene (6 bases). V was shortened by 2 bases and J by 0 bases, with 12 bases between the two germline ends. Germline CDR1 SGHRS, CDR2 YFSETQ. This CDR3 contains 16 residues. DNA of the CDR3: TGCGCCAGCAGCTTACCGGGCAGGGGCTCCTACAATGAGCAGTTCTTC. As protein: CASSLPGRGSYNEQFF.

CDR3: CASSDSGLGGNTEAFF. The DNA for the CDR3 is TGTGCCAGCAGTGATTCTGGGTTAGGGGGGAACACTGAAGCTTTCTTT. The J gene is TRBJ1-1, the V gene TRBV6-1; D is perhaps TRBD1 (6 bases). The CDR3 loop spans 16 amino acids. V lost 3 bases, J lost 1 base, and 15 bases lay in between. Germline V gene data show CDR1 as MNHNS and CDR2 as SASEGT.

This clone occurred once. This chain joins TRBV7-2 and TRBJ2-7, with D perhaps TRBD2 (6 bases). From germline, CDR1 is SGHTA and CDR2 FQGNSA. The ends were cut back, 5 bases at V and 0 bases at J, with 14 bases in the middle. The CDR3 is 15 residues long. The CDR3 region has the DNA TGTGCCAGCAGCCTTCTAGCGTCTAGCTCCTACGAGCAGTACTTC. Amino acids: CASSLLASSSYEQYF. The full variable domain, with the rest looked up from reference TRBV7-2 and TRBJ2-7, is GAGVSQSPSNKVTEKGKDVELRCDPISGHTALYWYRQSLGQGLEFLIYFQGNSAPDKSGLPSDRFSAERTGGSVSTLTIQRTQQEDSAVYLCASSLLASSSYEQYFGPGTRLTVT.

The genes are TRBV5-6 and TRBJ1-1; perhaps TRBD1 as D (6 bases). The V and J ends lost 4 bases and 4 bases respectively, with 14 bases between them. The CDR3 spans 14 residues. Germline V gene data show CDR1 as SGHDT and CDR2 as YYEEEE. The CDR3 reads CASSPSPRGTEAFF. Here the CDR3 DNA reads TGTGCCAGCAGCCCATCCCCCAGGGGCACTGAAGCTTTCTTT.

The chain combines TRBV9 with TRBJ2-3; 9 positions agree with TRBD2. The CDR3 totals 17 residues. V trimming: 3 bases; J trimming: 0 bases; junction bases outside the gene matches: 8. The V gene's germline CDR1 is SGDLS and CDR2 YYNGEE. In DNA, the CDR3 is TGTGCCAGCAGCGACCTCATAGCGGGAGCCAGCACAGATACGCAGTATTTT. This encodes CASSDLIAGASTDTQYF.

The genes are TRBV6-5 and TRBJ2-5, with 8 positions matching TRBD2. The CDR3 has 14 residues. J lost 1 base, V lost 5 bases, and 3 bases had no gene match. Per germline, CDR1 MNHEY and CDR2 SVGAGI. The CDR3 DNA reads as TGTGCCAGCAGTGAGGGACTAGGCCAAGAGACCCAGTACTTC. Its protein product is CASSEGLGQETQYF.

The chain recombines TRBV7-9 with TRBJ2-3, with D hard to call. Germline-derived CDR1 and CDR2 are SEHNR and FQNEAQ (reference sequence). V was trimmed by 5 bases and J by 3 bases, leaving 6 bases between them. CDR3 length equals 12 residues. DNA of the CDR3: TGTGCCAGCAGCATAATGACAGATACGCAGTATTTT. Translation gives CASSIMTDTQYF.

The chain joins TRBV5-1 to TRBJ1-1; 8 positions agree with TRBD1. There are 14 residues in the CDR3. CDR1 and CDR2 (germline): SGHRS, YFSETQ. Trimming removed 4 bases from V and 5 bases from J; junction bases left unmatched: 7. CDR3 protein: CASSLRTGKTEAFF. DNA for the CDR3: TGCGCCAGCAGCCTCAGGACAGGGAAAACTGAAGCTTTCTTT. The complete variable domain, with remaining parts taken from reference TRBV5-1 and TRBJ1-1, reads KAGVTQTPRYLIKTRGQQVTLSCSPISGHRSVSWYQQTPGQGLQFLFEYFSETQRNKGNFPGRFSGRQFSNSRSEMNVSTLELGDSALYLCASSLRTGKTEAFFGQGTRLTVV.

The chain employs TRBV11-2 and TRBJ2-5; maybe TRBD2 (6 bases). V gave up 3 bases and J gave up 5 bases, with 13 bases separating them. CDR1 SGHAT and CDR2 FQNNGV come from the germline V gene. This CDR3 is 14 amino acids long. In nucleotides, the CDR3 is TGTGCCAGCAGCTTTTTCGGAGGGCGGGAGACCCAGTACTTC. This codes for CASSFFGGRETQYF.

The genes are TRBV6-1 and TRBJ2-7; maybe TRBD2 (6 bases). CDR3 length: 15 residues. Germline loops: CDR1 MNHNS, CDR2 SASEGT. Between the trimmed V and J ends, which lost 2 bases and 1 base, there was a span of 12 bases. CDR3 residues: CASSEYGTGSYEQYF. The CDR3 region has the DNA TGTGCCAGCAGTGAATACGGGACTGGGTCCTACGAGCAGTACTTC.

The rearrangement joins TRBV6-4 to TRBJ2-3, with 8 bases aligning to TRBD1. V lost 3 bases and J lost 2; bases outside the gene matches: 1. This CDR3 has 14 amino acids. CDR1 is MRHNA and CDR2 is SNTAGT in the germline V gene. This CDR3 is CASSEGQATDTQYF. CDR3 bases: TGTGCCAGCAGTGAGGGACAGGCCACAGATACGCAGTATTTT.

V and J are TRBV5-5 and TRBJ2-2; 10 bases agree with TRBD1. The CDR3 has 17 amino acids. Germline CDR1 reads SGHKS; CDR2 reads YYEKEE (reference sequence). V was clipped by 1 base and J by 1 base; unmatched bases: 4. CDR3 protein: CASSLKGTGVNTGELFF. The CDR3 coding sequence is TGTGCCAGCAGCTTGAAGGGGACAGGGGTGAACACCGGGGAGCTGTTTTTT.

This clone is categorized as medium-sized. The chain joins TRBV5-1 to TRBJ2-7; D is perhaps TRBD1 (5 bases). Germline V gives CDR1 SGHRS, CDR2 YFSETQ. Trimming pared 5 bases from V and 5 bases from J, leaving 14 bases between. The CDR3 spans 13 residues. CDR3 sequence (DNA): TGCGCCAGCAGAAGTAAGGTAGGGGACGAGCAGTACTTC. Its protein product is CASRSKVGDEQYF.

As concerns this clone: The junction differs from germline at one of its ends, possibly a read error. The genes are TRBV7-7 and TRBJ2-5; TRBD2 matches 8 bases. Germline V lookup: CDR1 SSHAT, CDR2 FNYEAQ (reference sequence). The CDR3 is 14 residues long. CDR3 protein: CASSLGLVEETQYF. Written as DNA, the CDR3 is TGTGCTAGCAGCTTGGGACTAGTTGAAGAGACCCAGTACTTC.

The chain has TRBV27 and TRBJ2-3, with 10 bases that match TRBD2. Germline CDR1 and CDR2: MNHEY and SMNVEV (reference sequence). The CDR3 loop spans 16 amino acids. With 2 bases clipped from V and 2 bases from J, the junction kept 4 bases outside the gene matches. CDR3 coding DNA: TGTGCCAGCAGTTTACGGGGACTAGCGTACACAGATACGCAGTATTTT. Translated, it gives CASSLRGLAYTDTQYF.

This clone was observed a single time. V usage is TRBV5-4 and J usage is TRBJ1-1, with D possibly matching TRBD1 (6 bases). CDR1 is SGHNT and CDR2 is YYREEE in the germline V gene (reference sequence). The CDR3 is 16 amino acids. The V and J ends lost 5 bases and 1 base respectively, with 18 bases between them. As DNA, the CDR3 is TGTGCCAGCAGGTTCAGGGGCCAGAGGGGGAACACTGAAGCTTTCTTT. It is translated as CASRFRGQRGNTEAFF.

V is TRBV6-5 and J is TRBJ2-1; maybe TRBD2 (6 bases). CDR3 length equals 15 residues. Germline CDR1 is MNHEY and CDR2 is SVGAGI. V was trimmed by 2 bases and J by 6 bases, leaving 14 bases between them. The CDR3 DNA follows: TGTGCCAGCAGTTACGGACTATTAGCGGCCAATGAGCAGTTCTTC. This codes for CASSYGLLAANEQFF.

The count of this clone is one. The genes are TRBV5-4 and TRBJ2-3; 10 nucleotides align to TRBD2. The CDR3 is 15 residues long. Losses at the gene ends were 2 bases for V and 1 base for J; bases not matched to a gene: 1. CDR1 and CDR2 from the germline V gene are SGHNT and YYREEE (reference sequence). Here the CDR3 reads CASSFGTSGTDTQYF. The CDR3, as DNA: TGTGCCAGCAGCTTCGGGACTAGCGGCACAGATACGCAGTATTTT.

V usage is TRBV13 and J usage is TRBJ1-1, with TRBD1 matching 7 bases. V lost 5 bases to trimming and J lost 4 bases; unmatched junction nucleotides: 10. Looked up from germline, CDR1 is PRHDT and CDR2 is FYEKMQ (reference sequence). The CDR3 has 15 residues. CDR3 nucleotides: TGTGCCAGCAGCACCCGACAGGGATCGGGCACTGAAGCTTTCTTT. Translation: CASSTRQGSGTEAFF. The complete variable domain, with remaining parts taken from reference TRBV13 and TRBJ1-1, reads AAGVIQSPRHLIKEKRETATLKCYPIPRHDTVYWYQQGPGQDPQFLISFYEKMQSDKGSIPDRFSAQQFSDYHSELNMSSLELGDSALYFCASSTRQGSGTEAFFGQGTRLTVV.

This chain uses TRBV6-1 with TRBJ1-2; 10 positions match TRBD1. The CDR3 length is 14 residues. The germline gives CDR1 MNHNS, CDR2 SASEGT. Trimming removed 5 bases from V and 2 bases from J; junction bases left unmatched: 2. CDR3 in amino acids: CASSRQGANYGYTF. The CDR3 bases are TGTGCCAGCAGTAGACAGGGGGCGAACTATGGCTACACCTTC.

The V gene is TRBV27, the J gene TRBJ1-5, with TRBD1 as a possible D gene (5 bases). The ends were cut back, 6 bases at V and 7 bases at J, with 13 bases in the middle. This CDR3 contains 13 residues. Germline loops: CDR1 MNHEY, CDR2 SMNVEV (reference sequence). The CDR3 DNA is TGTGCCAGCAGCTCAGGGTCCGGGCAGCCCCAGCATTTT. The encoded protein is CASSSGSGQPQHF.

This clone came up a few times. This rearrangement joins TRBV6-5 to TRBJ1-2; 8 nucleotides line up with TRBD1. Germline-derived CDR1 and CDR2 are MNHEY and SVGAGI. V lost 0 bases to trimming and J lost 7 bases; unmatched junction nucleotides: 4. The CDR3 contains 14 residues. CDR3 sequence reads: CASSYSTGVVGYTF. CDR3 bases: TGTGCCAGCAGTTACTCGACAGGGGTAGTTGGCTACACCTTC.

This clone is a singleton in its sample. The rearrangement uses TRBV6-5 and TRBJ1-3; no firm D call. The CDR3 spans 15 residues. V was pared by 0 bases and J by 3 bases, with 9 bases between. Germline V gives CDR1 MNHEY, CDR2 SVGAGI. The CDR3 loop is CASSYSWGGGNTIYF. As DNA, the CDR3 is TGTGCCAGCAGTTACTCTTGGGGAGGTGGAAACACCATATATTTT.

V usage is TRBV6-1 and J usage is TRBJ2-7, with 11 bases fitting TRBD2. CDR3 length: 15 residues. Trimming took 4 bases from V and 8 from J; bases not matched to a gene: 10. CDR1 is MNHNS, CDR2 SASEGT, per germline. The DNA for the CDR3 is TGTGCCAGCAGTGGTCTAGCGGGAGGTTGGAGTCAGCAGTACTTC. Translated, it gives CASSGLAGGWSQQYF.